This T cell receptor (beta chain) derives from a study of cytomegalovirus exposure and HLA in healthy donors. Primers included in the PCR were 60 Vbeta and 13 Jbeta primers. Generated by immunoSEQ multiplex PCR, the TCRdb table keeps only in-frame clones and is missing some. The sample table includes more than 200,000 clones. Germline V gives CDR1 SGHRS, CDR2 YFSETQ. Deletions cut 0 bases from V and 6 bases from J, with 16 bases between. The CDR3 contains 15 residues. Study-level results: V- and J-gene trimming in TCR beta was tied to a missense DCLRE1C variant by an analysis performed later. The study flagged roughly 150 TCR beta chains as cytomegalovirus-associated.

As for this clone: Its antigen is unknown.

The sequence derives from a woman younger than 45 in good health and CMV-seropositive. What was sequenced was PBMCs. The chain links TRBV5-1 to TRBJ2-7; D is uncertain. The CDR3 protein is CASSLAVHASGEQYF. In DNA form, the CDR3 reads TGCGCCAGCAGCTTGGCAGTTCACGCTTCGGGCGAGCAGTACTTC.